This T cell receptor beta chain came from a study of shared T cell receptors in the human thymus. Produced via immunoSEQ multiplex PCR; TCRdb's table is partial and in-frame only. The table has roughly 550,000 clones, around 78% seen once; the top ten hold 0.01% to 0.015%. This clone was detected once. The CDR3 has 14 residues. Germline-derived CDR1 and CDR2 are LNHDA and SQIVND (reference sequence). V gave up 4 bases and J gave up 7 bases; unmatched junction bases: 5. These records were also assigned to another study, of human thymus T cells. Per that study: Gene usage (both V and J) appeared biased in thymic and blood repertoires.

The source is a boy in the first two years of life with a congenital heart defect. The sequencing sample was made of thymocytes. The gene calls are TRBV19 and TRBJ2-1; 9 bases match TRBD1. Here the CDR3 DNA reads TGTGCCAGTAGTACATACAGGGGGCTTAATGAGCAGTTCTTC. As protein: CASSTYRGLNEQFF.